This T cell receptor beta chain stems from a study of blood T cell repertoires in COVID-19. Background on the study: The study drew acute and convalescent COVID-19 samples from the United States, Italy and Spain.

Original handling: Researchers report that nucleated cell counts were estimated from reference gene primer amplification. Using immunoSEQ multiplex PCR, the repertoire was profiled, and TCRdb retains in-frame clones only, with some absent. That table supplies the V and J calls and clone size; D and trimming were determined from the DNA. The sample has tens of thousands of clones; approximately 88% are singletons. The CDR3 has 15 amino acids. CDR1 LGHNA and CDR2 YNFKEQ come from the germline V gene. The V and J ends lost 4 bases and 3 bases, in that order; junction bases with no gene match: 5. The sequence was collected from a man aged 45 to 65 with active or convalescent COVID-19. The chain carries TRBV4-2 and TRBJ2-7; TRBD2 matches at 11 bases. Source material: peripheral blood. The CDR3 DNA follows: TGTGCCAGCAGCCTCGGGACTAGCGGTAACTACGAGCAGTACTTC. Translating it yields CASSLGTSGNYEQYF.